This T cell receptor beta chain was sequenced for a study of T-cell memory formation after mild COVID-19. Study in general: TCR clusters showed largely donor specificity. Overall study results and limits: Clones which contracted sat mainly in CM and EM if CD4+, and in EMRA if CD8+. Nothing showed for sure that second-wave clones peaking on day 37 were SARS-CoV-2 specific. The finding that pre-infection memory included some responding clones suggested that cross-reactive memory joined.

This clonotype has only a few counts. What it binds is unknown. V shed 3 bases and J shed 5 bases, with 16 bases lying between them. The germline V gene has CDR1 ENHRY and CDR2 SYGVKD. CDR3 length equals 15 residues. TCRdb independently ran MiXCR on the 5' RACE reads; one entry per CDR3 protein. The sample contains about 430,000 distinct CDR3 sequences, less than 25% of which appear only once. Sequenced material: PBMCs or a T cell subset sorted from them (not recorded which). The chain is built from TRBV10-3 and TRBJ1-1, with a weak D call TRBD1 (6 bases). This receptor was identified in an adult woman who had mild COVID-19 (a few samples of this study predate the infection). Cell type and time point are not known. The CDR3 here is CAISDPTGSKTEAFF. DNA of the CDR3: TGTGCCATCAGTGATCCAACAGGGTCGAAGACTGAAGCTTTCTTT.